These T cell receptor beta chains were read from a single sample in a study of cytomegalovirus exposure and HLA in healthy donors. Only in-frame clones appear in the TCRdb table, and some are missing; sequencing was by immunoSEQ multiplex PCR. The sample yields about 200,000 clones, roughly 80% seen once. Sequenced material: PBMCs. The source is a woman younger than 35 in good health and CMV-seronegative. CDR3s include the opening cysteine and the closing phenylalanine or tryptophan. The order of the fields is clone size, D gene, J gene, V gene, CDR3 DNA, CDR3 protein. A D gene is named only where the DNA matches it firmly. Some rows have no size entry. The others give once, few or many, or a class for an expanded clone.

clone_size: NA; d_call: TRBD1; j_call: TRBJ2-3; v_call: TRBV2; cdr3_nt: TGTGCCAGCAGTGGGGACAGGGGGCAAGATACGCAGTATTTT; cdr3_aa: CASSGDRGQDTQYF
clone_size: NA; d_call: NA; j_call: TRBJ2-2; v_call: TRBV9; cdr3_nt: TGTGCCAGCAGCGATGGGGCGCCCCACCGGGAGCTGTTTTTT; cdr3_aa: CASSDGAPHRELFF
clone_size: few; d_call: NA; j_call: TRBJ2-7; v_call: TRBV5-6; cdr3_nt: TGTGCCAGCAGCTTTGGGCGGGGCTACGAGCAGTACTTC; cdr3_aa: CASSFGRGYEQYF
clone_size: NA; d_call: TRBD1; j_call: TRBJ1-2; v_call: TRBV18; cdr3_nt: TGTGCCAGCTCACCGAGCCCGGCAGGGGGCGAGTATGGCTACACCTTC; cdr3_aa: CASSPSPAGGEYGYTF
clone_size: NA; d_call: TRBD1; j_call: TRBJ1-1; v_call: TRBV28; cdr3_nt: TGTGCCAGCAGGACTTCAGGGGGCGGTTGGACTGAAGCTTTCTTT; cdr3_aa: CASRTSGGGWTEAFF
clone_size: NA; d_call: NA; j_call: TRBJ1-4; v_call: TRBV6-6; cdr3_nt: TGTGCCAGCAGTTGGTCAGCTAGAACTAATGAAAAACTGTTTTTT; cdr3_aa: CASSWSARTNEKLFF
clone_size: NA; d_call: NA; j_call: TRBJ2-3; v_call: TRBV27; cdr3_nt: TGTGCCAGTCGGGGGCGCACAGATACGCAGTATTTT; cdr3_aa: CASRGRTDTQYF
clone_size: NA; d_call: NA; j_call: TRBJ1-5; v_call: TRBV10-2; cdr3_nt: TGCGCCAGCAGCGCGACGGGGAATCAGCCCCAGCATTTT; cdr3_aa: CASSATGNQPQHF
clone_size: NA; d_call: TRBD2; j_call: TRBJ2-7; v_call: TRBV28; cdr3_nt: TGTGCCAGCAGTTTGGCGGGGACTAACTACGAGCAGTACTTC; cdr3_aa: CASSLAGTNYEQYF
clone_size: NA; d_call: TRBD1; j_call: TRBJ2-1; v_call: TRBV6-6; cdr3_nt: TGTGCCAGCGAACAGGGGCGGAGTGAGCAGTTCTTC; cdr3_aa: CASEQGRSEQFF
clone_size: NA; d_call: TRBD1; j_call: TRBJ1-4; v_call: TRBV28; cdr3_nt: TGTGCCAGCCAGTTCCGGGACAGACATAATGAAAAACTGTTTTTT; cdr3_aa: CASQFRDRHNEKLFF
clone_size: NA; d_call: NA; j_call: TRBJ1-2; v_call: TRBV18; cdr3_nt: TGTGCCAGCTCACCAGGTGAGGGGCTTGGCTACACCTTC; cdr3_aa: CASSPGEGLGYTF
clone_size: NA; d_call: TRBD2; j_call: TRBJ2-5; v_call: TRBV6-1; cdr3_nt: TGTGCCAGCAGTGACCCCCGGGGGGATGGGGAGACCCAGTACTTC; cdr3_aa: CASSDPRGDGETQYF
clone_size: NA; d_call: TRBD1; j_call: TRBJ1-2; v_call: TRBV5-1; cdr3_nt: TGCGCCAGCAGCTTGGGACCGTGGACAGGGGACCAAAACTATGGCTACACCTTC; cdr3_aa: CASSLGPWTGDQNYGYTF
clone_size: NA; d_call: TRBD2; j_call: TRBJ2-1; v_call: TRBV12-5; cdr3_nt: TGTGCTAGTGGTTTGCTACTCCCCGGGATTAGCGGGGGTCCCCGCTCCTACAATGAGCAGTTCTTC; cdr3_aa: CASGLLLPGISGGPRSYNEQFF
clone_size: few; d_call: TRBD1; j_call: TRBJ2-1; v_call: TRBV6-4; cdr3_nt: TGTGCCAGCAGTGACCAGGGACAGGGGGGCGATGAGCAGTTCTTC; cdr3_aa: CASSDQGQGGDEQFF
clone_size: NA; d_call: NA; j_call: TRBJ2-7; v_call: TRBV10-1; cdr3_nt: TGCGCCAGCAGTCTGACCCCCTTTTACGAGCAGTACTTC; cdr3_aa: CASSLTPFYEQYF
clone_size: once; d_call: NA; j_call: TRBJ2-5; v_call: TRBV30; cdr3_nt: TGTGCCTGGAGTCCCTCTCGGCGGGAAGAGACCCAGTACTTC; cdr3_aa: CAWSPSRREETQYF
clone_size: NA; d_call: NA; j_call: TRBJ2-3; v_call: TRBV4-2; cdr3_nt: TGTGCCAGCAGCCCGTCGTTGGGGGCAGATACGCAGTATTTT; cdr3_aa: CASSPSLGADTQYF
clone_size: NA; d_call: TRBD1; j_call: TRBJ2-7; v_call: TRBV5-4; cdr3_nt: TGTGCCAGCAGCTTGGCCCCCCGGGACAGTCCCTACGAGCAGTACTTC; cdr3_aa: CASSLAPRDSPYEQYF
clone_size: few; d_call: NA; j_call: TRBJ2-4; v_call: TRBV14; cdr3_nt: TGTGCCAGCAGCCTAAGCAGGTTCGGGAGTGGGGCCAAAAACATTCAGTACTTC; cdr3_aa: CASSLSRFGSGAKNIQYF
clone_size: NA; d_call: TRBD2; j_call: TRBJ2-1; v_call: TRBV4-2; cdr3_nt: TGTGCCAGCAGCATGCGGACTAGCGGGGGGGCGTATGAGCAGTTCTTC; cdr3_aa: CASSMRTSGGAYEQFF
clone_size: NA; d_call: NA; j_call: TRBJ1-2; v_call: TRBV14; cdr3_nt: TGTGCCAGCAGCCAAGGATTCAGGTCGGACGGCTATGGCTACACCTTC; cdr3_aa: CASSQGFRSDGYGYTF
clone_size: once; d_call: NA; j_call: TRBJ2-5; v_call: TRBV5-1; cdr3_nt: TGCGCCAGCAGCTTTGGGCGGGACCTCGGGACCCAGTACTTC; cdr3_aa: CASSFGRDLGTQYF
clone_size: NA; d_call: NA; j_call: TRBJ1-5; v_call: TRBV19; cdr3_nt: TGTGCCAGTAGTTTCGAATATAGCAATCAGCCCCAGCATTTT; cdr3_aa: CASSFEYSNQPQHF
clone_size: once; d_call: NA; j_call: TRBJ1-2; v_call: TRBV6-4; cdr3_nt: TGTGCCAGCAGTCCCCAGGGGTCGGGCTATGGCTACACCTTC; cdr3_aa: CASSPQGSGYGYTF
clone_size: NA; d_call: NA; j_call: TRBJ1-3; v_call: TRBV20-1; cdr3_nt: TGCAGCGGGGGTGCAGGGAACACCATATATTTT; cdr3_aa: CSGGAGNTIYF
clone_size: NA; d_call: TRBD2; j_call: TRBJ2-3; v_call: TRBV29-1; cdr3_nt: TGCAGCGTTAACGGACTAGCGGGGACCACAGATACGCAGTATTTT; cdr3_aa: CSVNGLAGTTDTQYF
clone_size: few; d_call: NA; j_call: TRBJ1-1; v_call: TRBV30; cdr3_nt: TGTGCCTGGACAGGGGAGCGGGACACTGAAGCTTTCTTT; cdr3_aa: CAWTGERDTEAFF
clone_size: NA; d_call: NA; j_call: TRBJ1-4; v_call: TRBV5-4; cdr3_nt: TGTGCCAGCAGCTTGACGGGGTTAGGTGAAAAACTGTTTTTT; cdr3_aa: CASSLTGLGEKLFF
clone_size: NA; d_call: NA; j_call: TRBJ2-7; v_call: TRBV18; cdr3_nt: TGTGCCAGCTCACCAGGTAGGGACGAGCAGTACTTC; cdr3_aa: CASSPGRDEQYF
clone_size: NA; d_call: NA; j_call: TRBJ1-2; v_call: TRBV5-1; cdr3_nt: TGCGCCAGCAGCAGCATCCAGGGAGGCTATGGCTACACCTTC; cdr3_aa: CASSSIQGGYGYTF
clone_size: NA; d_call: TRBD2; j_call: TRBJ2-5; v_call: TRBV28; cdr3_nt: TGTGCCAGCAGGGCGGGGACTACGTACCAAGAGACCCAGTACTTC; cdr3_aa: CASRAGTTYQETQYF
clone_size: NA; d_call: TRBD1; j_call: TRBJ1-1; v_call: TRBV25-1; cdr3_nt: TGTGCCAGCAGTGCCTTATCTCCCGGGGCAGGGGGAACTGAAGCTTTCTTT; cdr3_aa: CASSALSPGAGGTEAFF
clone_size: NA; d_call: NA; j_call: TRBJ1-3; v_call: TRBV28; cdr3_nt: TGTGCCAGCAGTGAGGGACTGCAAACTGGAAACACCATATATTTT; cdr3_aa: CASSEGLQTGNTIYF
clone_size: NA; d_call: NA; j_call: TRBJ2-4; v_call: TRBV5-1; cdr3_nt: TGCGCCAGCAGAGTGAGCGGTAAAAACATTCAGTACTTC; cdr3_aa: CASRVSGKNIQYF
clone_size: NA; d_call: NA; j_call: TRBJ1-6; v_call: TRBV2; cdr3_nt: TGTGCCAGCAGCCTGGTCAGTCCTAATTCACCCCTCCACTTT; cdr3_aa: CASSLVSPNSPLHF
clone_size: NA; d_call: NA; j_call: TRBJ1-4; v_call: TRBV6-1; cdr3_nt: TGTGCCAGCAGTGAAGTACGGGCAACTAATGAAAAACTGTTTTTT; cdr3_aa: CASSEVRATNEKLFF
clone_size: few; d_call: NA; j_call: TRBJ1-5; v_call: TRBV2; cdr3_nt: TGTGCCAGCAATCTTTTCGGGGATAGCAATCAGCCCCAGCATTTT; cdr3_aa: CASNLFGDSNQPQHF
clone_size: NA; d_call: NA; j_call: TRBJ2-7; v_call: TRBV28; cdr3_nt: TGTGCCAGCAGTTCTCAGGCACCCTACGAGCAGTACTTC; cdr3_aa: CASSSQAPYEQYF
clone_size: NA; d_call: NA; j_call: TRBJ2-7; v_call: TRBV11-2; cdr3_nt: TGTGCCAGCAGCTTCCGGACGCAGACCTACGAGCAGTACTTC; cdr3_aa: CASSFRTQTYEQYF
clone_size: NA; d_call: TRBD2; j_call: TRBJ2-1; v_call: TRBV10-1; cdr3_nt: TGCGCCAGCAGTCTTGCGACTAGCGGGAGGAATGAGCAGTTCTTC; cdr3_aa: CASSLATSGRNEQFF
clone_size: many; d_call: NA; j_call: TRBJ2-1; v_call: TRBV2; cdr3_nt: TGTGCCAGCAGTGATCTAGAGGTCGGGAGTAATGAGCAGTTCTTC; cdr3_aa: CASSDLEVGSNEQFF
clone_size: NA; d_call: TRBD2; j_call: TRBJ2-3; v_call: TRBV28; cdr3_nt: TGTGCCAGCCATGGGACTAGCGGGAGGATTGGTGGAGATACGCAGTATTTT; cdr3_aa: CASHGTSGRIGGDTQYF
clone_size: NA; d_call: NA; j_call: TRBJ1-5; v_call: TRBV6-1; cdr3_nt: TGTGCCAGCAGTCTATCCCGGGTAAATCAGCCCCAGCATTTT; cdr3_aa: CASSLSRVNQPQHF
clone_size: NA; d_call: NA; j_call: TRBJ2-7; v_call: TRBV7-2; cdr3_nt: TGTGCCAGCAGCTCCGACGGGACTTCATACGAGCAGTACTTC; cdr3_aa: CASSSDGTSYEQYF
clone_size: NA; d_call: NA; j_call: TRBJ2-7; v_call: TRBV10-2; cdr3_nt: TGCGCCAGCAGTGAGTCCGGGGCGGCAAGATACGAGCAGTACTTC; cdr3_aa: CASSESGAARYEQYF
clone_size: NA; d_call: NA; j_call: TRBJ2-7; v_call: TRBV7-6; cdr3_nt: TGTGCCAGCAGCTCGTCGGGTGGCATCAGCTCCTACGAGCAGTACTTC; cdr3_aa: CASSSSGGISSYEQYF
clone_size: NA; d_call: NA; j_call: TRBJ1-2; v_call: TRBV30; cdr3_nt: TGTGCCTGCTCCCAGGGGCAAGACTATGGCTACACCTTC; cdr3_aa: CACSQGQDYGYTF
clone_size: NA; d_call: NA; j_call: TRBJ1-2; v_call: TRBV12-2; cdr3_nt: TGTGCAAGTCGCTTAGGAGAGGGGGGCAAGGGCTACACCTTC; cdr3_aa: CASRLGEGGKGYTF
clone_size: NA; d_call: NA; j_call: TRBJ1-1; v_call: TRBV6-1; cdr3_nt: TGTGCCAGCAGTGAAGAGGAAGCAGGGGCGAGGGGAGCTTTCTTT; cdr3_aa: CASSEEEAGARGAFF
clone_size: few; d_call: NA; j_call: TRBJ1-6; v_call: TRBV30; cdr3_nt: TGTGCCTGGAGTGTAGGCGGCTCTAATTCACCCCTCCACTTT; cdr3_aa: CAWSVGGSNSPLHF